The 32 T cell receptor beta chains below come from one sample, sequenced in a study of breast tumors, draining lymph nodes, adjacent tissues. Samples came from axillary lymph nodes draining the breast cancer. TCRdb itself ran the multiplex PCR reads through MiXCR, one entry per CDR3 protein. This table holds roughly 80,000 distinct CDR3 sequences, roughly a fifth found once. Material for sequencing was axillary lymph node tissue. The receptors originated from a female donor with breast cancer. Some clones in this sample may be carry-over from other donors' samples.

About this clonotype itself: One base away lies a much larger clone, so this may be a sequencing read error. V usage is TRBV7-2 and J usage is TRBJ2-3, with 7 positions matching TRBD1. V was clipped by 4 bases and J by 8 bases; unmatched bases: 9. Germline CDR1 and CDR2: SGHTA and FQGNSA. The CDR3 consists of 14 residues. CDR3 region: CASSSGQVVGTQYF. The CDR3 DNA reads TGTGCCAGCAGCTCAGGACAGGTGGTAGGTACGCAGTATTTT.

This clonotype was counted a few times. The genes are TRBV6-2 or TRBV6-3 and TRBJ2-6; maybe TRBD1 (6 bases). Trimming took 6 bases from V and 1 from J, leaving 10 bases between them. Germline-derived CDR1 and CDR2 are MNHEY and SVGEGT. This CDR3 contains 15 residues. CDR3 nucleotides: TGTGCCAGCAGATCACAGGGTTCTGGGGCCAACGTCCTGACTTTC. Protein sequence: CASRSQGSGANVLTF.

This clonotype was seen ten or more times. The chain links TRBV19 to TRBJ2-1; D might be TRBD1 (5 bases). With 6 bases removed from V and 4 bases from J, the gap between germline ends came to 13 bases. This CDR3 is 14 amino acids long. CDR1 is LNHDA and CDR2 is SQIVND in the germline V gene (reference sequence). The CDR3 sequence is CASRAGRGYNEQFF. CDR3 bases: TGTGCCAGTAGGGCAGGGCGAGGTTACAATGAGCAGTTCTTC. Filled out from reference TRBV19 and TRBJ2-1, the complete variable domain reads DGGITQSPKYLFRKEGQNVTLSCEQNLNHDAMYWYRQDPGQGLRLIYYSQIVNDFQKGDIAEGYSVSREKKESFPLTVTSAQKNPTAFYLCASRAGRGYNEQFFGPGTRLTVL.

This clonotype occurred many times. The chain links TRBV15 to TRBJ1-2; a possible D gene is TRBD1 (5 bases). CDR1 and CDR2 (germline): LNHNV, YYDKDF (reference sequence). Trimming took off 3 bases at V and 4 bases at J, with 15 bases between the two ends. The CDR3 runs to 15 residues. The CDR3, as DNA: TGTGCCACCAGCAGGGCATCCGGGGCTTCCTATGGCTACACCTTC. This translates into CATSRASGASYGYTF.

This clonotype has at least ten counts. The genes are TRBV19 and TRBJ2-3, with 9 bases that match TRBD2. The CDR3 sequence is 15 residues long. V was clipped by 4 bases and J by 4 bases; unmatched bases: 6. In germline, CDR1 is LNHDA, CDR2 SQIVND (reference sequence). CDR3 coding DNA: TGTGCCAGTAGTACCTATAGCGGGAGACCAGATACGCAGTATTTT. The encoded protein is CASSTYSGRPDTQYF.

This clonotype was seen at least ten times. The chain employs TRBV9 and TRBJ2-1; D perhaps matches TRBD2 (5 bases). V was pared by 0 bases and J by 8 bases, with 15 bases between. The CDR3 is made up of 15 amino acids. Germline assignment: CDR1 SGDLS and CDR2 YYNGEE. This chain's CDR3 is CASSVAPGVGDEQFF. The CDR3 DNA reads TGTGCCAGCAGCGTAGCCCCCGGGGTCGGGGATGAGCAGTTCTTC.

As concerns this clonotype: A much larger clone is a single base away; this may be a read error. V and J are TRBV20-1 and TRBJ1-2, with D maybe TRBD1 (6 bases). From germline, CDR1 is DFQATT and CDR2 SNEGSKA (reference sequence). V was pared by 0 bases and J by 4 bases, with 15 bases between. There are 15 residues in the CDR3. The CDR3 loop is CSARDLRGRCYGYTF. DNA of the CDR3: TGCAGTGCTAGAGATCTCAGGGGTCGCTGCTATGGCTACACCTTC.

This clonotype was seen repeatedly, ten times or more. This chain links TRBV15 with TRBJ2-4; perhaps TRBD1 as D (6 bases). CDR1 LNHNV and CDR2 YYDKDF come from the germline V gene (reference sequence). This CDR3 comprises 14 residues. V lost 2 bases to trimming and J lost 5 bases, with 10 bases between them. The DNA of the CDR3 is TGTGCCACCAGCAGATCGACAGGCCAAAACATTCAGTACTTC. This encodes CATSRSTGQNIQYF.

In its sample, this clonotype was seen many times. CDR3 in DNA: TGTGCCAGCAGCTTGGGGACTAGCGGGAGAATTGGTCTCGGGGAGCTGTTTTTT. As protein: CASSLGTSGRIGLGELFF. This chain joins TRBV5-4 and TRBJ2-2; the match to TRBD2 covers 13 bases. With V trimmed by 0 bases and J by 7 bases, 9 bases remained unmatched. From germline, CDR1 is SGHNT and CDR2 YYREEE (reference sequence). This CDR3 region has 18 residues.

The CDR3 DNA is TGTGCCAGCAGTGTGGTAGCGGGAGGACTCTACAATGAGCAGTTCTTC. As protein: CASSVVAGGLYNEQFF. The J gene is TRBJ2-1, the V gene TRBV6-1, with 10 bases matching TRBD2. Trimming cost V 4 bases and J 3 bases; bases outside gene matches: 6. The CDR3 has 16 residues. Per the germline V gene, CDR1 is MNHNS and CDR2 is SASEGT.

This clonotype was counted many times. J is TRBJ1-2 and V is TRBV7-3; D may be TRBD1 (6 bases). Trimming took off 4 bases at V and 11 bases at J, with 14 bases between the two ends. The CDR3 consists of 12 residues. Germline V gene lookup returns CDR1 SGHTA and CDR2 FQGTGA. The CDR3 DNA reads TGTGCCAGCAGCTACGTGGGGGGCCCGTACACCTTC. Its translation: CASSYVGGPYTF.

This clonotype was counted many times. This chain uses TRBV20-1 with TRBJ2-7; TRBD2 aligns across 12 bases. With V trimmed by 0 bases and J by 5 bases, 2 bases remained unmatched. Germline CDR1 reads DFQATT; CDR2 reads SNEGSKA (reference sequence). CDR3 size: 14 residues. CDR3 residues: CSARDRLAGDEQYF. CDR3 DNA: TGCAGTGCTAGAGATAGACTAGCGGGAGACGAGCAGTACTTC.

The sample holds many counts of this clonotype. The chain is built from TRBV4-3 and TRBJ2-7, with D perhaps given as TRBD1 or TRBD2 (5 bases each). In germline, CDR1 is LGHNA, CDR2 YSLEER. This CDR3 region has 12 residues. Between the trimmed V and J ends, which lost 0 bases and 6 bases, there was a span of 6 bases. The CDR3 DNA reads as TGCGCCAGCAGCCAAGATGGGACCGAGCAGTACTTC. Translating gives CASSQDGTEQYF.

This clonotype was recorded at least ten times. The chain is built from TRBV6-5 and TRBJ2-1; 7 nucleotides match TRBD1. V shed 2 bases and J 4 bases; nucleotides not matched to a gene: 8. The CDR3 contains 16 residues. CDR1 is MNHEY, CDR2 SVGAGI, per germline. The CDR3 loop reads CASSYASGTEYNEQFF. The CDR3 nucleotides read TGTGCCAGCAGTTACGCCTCCGGGACAGAGTACAATGAGCAGTTCTTC.

A word on this clonotype: This may stem from a read error, because a much larger clone lies one nucleotide away. The rearrangement uses TRBV28 and TRBJ1-2, with 9 bases lining up with TRBD1. Germline CDR1 reads MDHEN; CDR2 reads SYDVKM. After removal of 3 bases from V and 7 bases from J, the junction contained 6 bases not matched to a gene. CDR3 length: 14 amino acids. CDR3 in DNA: TGTGCCAGCAGTTTGACAGGGGGAAATGGTGGCTACACCTTC. It specifies CASSLTGGNGGYTF.

A remark on this clonotype: A much larger clone lies a single base off, so this may be a read error. This rearrangement joins TRBV5-4 to TRBJ1-2; perhaps TRBD1 as D (6 bases). Between the trimmed V and J ends, which lost 4 bases and 0 bases, there was a span of 16 bases. The CDR3 is 16 amino acids. CDR1 and CDR2 from the germline V gene are SGHNT and YYREEE (reference sequence). The DNA for the CDR3 is TGTGCCAGCAGCACAGGGCCAGGCTCCGCTAACTATGGCTACACCTTC. Translated: CASSTGPGSANYGYTF.

This clonotype showed up many times. The chain carries TRBV12-3 or TRBV12-4 and TRBJ2-2; D ambiguous. V was pared by 2 bases and J by 6 bases, with 7 bases between. CDR3 size: 13 residues. Here the CDR3 DNA reads TGTGCCAGCAGTTTAAGATCGGCCGGGGAGCTGTTTTTT. It translates to CASSLRSAGELFF.

There are many counts of this clonotype. The V gene is TRBV20-1, the J gene TRBJ2-7; 11 bases map to TRBD2. This CDR3 contains 17 residues. CDR1 DFQATT and CDR2 SNEGSKA come from the germline V gene (reference sequence). With V trimmed by 1 base and J by 2 bases, 10 bases remained unmatched. CDR3 sequence: CSARVATPGLAAYEQYF. The CDR3 nucleotides read TGCAGTGCTAGAGTGGCAACCCCGGGACTAGCGGCCTACGAGCAGTACTTC.

This clonotype appeared many times. The chain joins TRBV20-1 to TRBJ2-7, with a possible D match to TRBD2 (5 bases). Germline V CDR1 and CDR2: DFQATT, SNEGSKA (reference sequence). Trimming stripped 0 bases from V and 2 bases from J, with 8 bases between. The CDR3 loop spans 13 amino acids. The CDR3 sequence is CSAREPGTYEQYF. The DNA of the CDR3 is TGCAGTGCTAGAGAGCCGGGAACCTACGAGCAGTACTTC.

This clonotype was observed a handful of times. It may be a read error: a sequence one base away is much more abundant. The J gene is TRBJ1-6, the V gene TRBV6-1; D not resolved. Germline CDR1 is MNHNS and CDR2 is SASEGT. The CDR3 contains 13 residues. CDR3 protein: CVIPGKGLLALHF. CDR3 nucleotides: TGTGTCATCCCGGGGAAGGGCCTACTAGCCCTCCACTTT.

In this sample, this clonotype turned up many times. The chain links TRBV19 to TRBJ2-1; a possible D gene is TRBD2 (6 bases). Germline lookup yields CDR1 LNHDA and CDR2 SQIVND (reference sequence). The V and J ends lost 7 bases and 8 bases respectively, with 24 bases between them. The CDR3 extends over 16 amino acids. The CDR3 region has the DNA TGTGCCAGTACCATGACGGGGGTCCTCCGACGGGATGAGCAGTTCTTC. Translation: CASTMTGVLRRDEQFF.

In its sample, this clonotype was seen many times. The genes are TRBV7-6 and TRBJ2-1; maybe TRBD2 (6 bases). This CDR3 comprises 15 residues. CDR1 is SGHVS and CDR2 is FNYEAQ in the germline V gene. Trimming stripped 5 bases from V and 4 bases from J, with 15 bases between. CDR3 in amino acids: CASSPGGGTYNEQFF. CDR3 nucleotides: TGTGCCAGCAGCCCAGGCGGCGGGACGTACAATGAGCAGTTCTTC.

This clonotype appeared many times. The J gene is TRBJ2-2, the V gene TRBV7-9; TRBD2 is a possible D gene (5 bases). The CDR3 sequence is 15 residues long. Germline V lookup: CDR1 SEHNR, CDR2 FQNEAQ (reference sequence). V was shortened by 6 bases and J by 7 bases, with 18 bases between the two germline ends. The CDR3 spells CASSYSRGGIGELFF. The CDR3 DNA reads TGTGCCAGCAGTTACTCGAGAGGAGGCATCGGGGAGCTGTTTTTT.

This clonotype was picked up many times. The genes are TRBV29-1 and TRBJ1-5; D is unclear. The germline V gene encodes CDR1 SQVTM and CDR2 ANQGSEA. The CDR3 is 12 residues long. Trimming stripped 6 bases from V and 4 bases from J, with 10 bases between. The CDR3 DNA reads TGCAGCGTCGGAGGGCTAAATCAGCCCCAGCATTTT. As protein: CSVGGLNQPQHF. Complete variable domain (other parts from reference TRBV29-1 and TRBJ1-5): SAVISQKPSRDICQRGTSLTIQCQVDSQVTMMFWYRQQPGQSLTLIATANQGSEATYESGFVIDKFPISRPNLTFSTLTVSNMSPEDSSIYLCSVGGLNQPQHFGDGTRLSIL.

This clonotype was counted many times. V is TRBV5-8 and J is TRBJ2-1, with D unclear. The CDR3 length is 14 residues. Trimming cost V 1 base and J 0 bases, with 5 bases left between them. CDR1 SGHTS and CDR2 YDEGEE come from the germline V gene. The chain's CDR3 is CASSLRSSYNEQFF. The CDR3 DNA follows: TGTGCCAGCAGCTTGCGGAGCTCCTACAATGAGCAGTTCTTC.

Notes on this clonotype: This may arise from a read error, as a much more abundant clone is one base away. The CDR3 spells CASSQSGPGEQYF. CDR3 DNA: TGTGCCAGCAGCCAATCGGGACCGGGGGAGCAGTACTTC. This chain joins TRBV3-1 and TRBJ2-7; D may match TRBD1 or TRBD2 (5 bases each). The germline CDR1 and CDR2 sequences are LGHDT and YNNKEL (reference sequence). The CDR3 consists of 13 residues. Between the trimmed V and J ends, which lost 2 bases and 7 bases, there was a span of 12 bases.

This clonotype has ten or more counts. V gene TRBV20-1 combines with J gene TRBJ2-5, with 8 positions matching TRBD1. The CDR3 length is 12 residues. J lost 5 bases, V lost 6 bases, and 5 bases had no gene match. Germline CDR1 is DFQATT and CDR2 is SNEGSKA (reference sequence). CDR3 nucleotides: TGCAGTGCCGTTAACAGGGGGGAGACCCAGTACTTC. Protein product: CSAVNRGETQYF.

As to this clonotype: The junction departs from germline at one end; a sequencing error may be responsible. This chain connects TRBV3-1 to TRBJ2-1; D is possibly TRBD1 (6 bases). The CDR3 contains 14 residues. Germline CDR1 is LGHDT and CDR2 is YNNKEL (reference sequence). CDR3 sequence (DNA): TGTGCCAGCAGCCAAGGGCAGGGGCTCAATGGGCAGTTCTTC. The encoded protein is CASSQGQGLNGQFF.

This clonotype was seen repeatedly, ten times or more. J is TRBJ1-5 and V is TRBV12-3 or TRBV12-4; D might be TRBD1 (5 bases). The CDR3 loop spans 14 amino acids. V lost 7 bases and J lost 4, with 14 bases in between. CDR3 sequence: CASTPGLANQPQHF. The CDR3 nucleotides read TGTGCCAGCACCCCGGGACTGGCTAATCAGCCCCAGCATTTT.

Ten or more counts support this clonotype. In nucleotides, the CDR3 is TGTGCCAGCAGCAACCCCCAAGGAGAGACCCAGTACTTC. Protein sequence: CASSNPQGETQYF. This sequence joins TRBV2 and TRBJ2-5; D is ambiguous. The V end was cut by 6 bases, the J end by 4 bases, with 12 bases between. Germline V lookup: CDR1 SNHLY, CDR2 FYNNEI. CDR3 length equals 13 residues.

This clonotype was picked up a small number of times. This chain uses TRBV6-2 or TRBV6-3 with TRBJ2-3; 10 nucleotides align to TRBD2. This CDR3 comprises 19 residues. Trimming removed 6 bases from V and 4 bases from J; junction bases left unmatched: 19. Per the germline V gene, CDR1 is MNHEY and CDR2 is SVGEGT. In nucleotides, the CDR3 is TGTGCCAGCAGATTCGAGGGGGTCTTAGCGGGAGGAGGCGCAGATACGCAGTATTTT. This codes for CASRFEGVLAGGGADTQYF.

This clonotype was counted ten times or more. This sequence joins TRBV6-6 and TRBJ2-1; D gene uncertain. Looked up from germline, CDR1 is MNHNY and CDR2 is SVGAGI (reference sequence). V lost 5 bases and J lost 6, with 8 bases in between. This CDR3 comprises 12 residues. The CDR3 region has the DNA TGTGCCAGCAGTCCACATGTCAATGAGCAGTTCTTC. Its translation is CASSPHVNEQFF.